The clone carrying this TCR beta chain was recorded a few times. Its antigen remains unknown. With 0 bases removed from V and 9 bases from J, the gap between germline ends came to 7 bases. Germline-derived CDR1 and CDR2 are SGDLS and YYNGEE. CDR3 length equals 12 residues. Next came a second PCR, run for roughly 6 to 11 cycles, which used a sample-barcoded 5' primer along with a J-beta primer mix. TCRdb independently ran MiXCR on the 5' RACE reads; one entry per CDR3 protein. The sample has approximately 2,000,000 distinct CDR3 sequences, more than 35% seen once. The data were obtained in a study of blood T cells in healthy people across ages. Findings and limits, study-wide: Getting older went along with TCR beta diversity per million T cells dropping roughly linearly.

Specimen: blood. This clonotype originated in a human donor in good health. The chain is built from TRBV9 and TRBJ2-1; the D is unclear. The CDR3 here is CASSVVYSEQFF. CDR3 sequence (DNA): TGTGCCAGCAGCGTAGTTTATAGTGAGCAGTTCTTC.